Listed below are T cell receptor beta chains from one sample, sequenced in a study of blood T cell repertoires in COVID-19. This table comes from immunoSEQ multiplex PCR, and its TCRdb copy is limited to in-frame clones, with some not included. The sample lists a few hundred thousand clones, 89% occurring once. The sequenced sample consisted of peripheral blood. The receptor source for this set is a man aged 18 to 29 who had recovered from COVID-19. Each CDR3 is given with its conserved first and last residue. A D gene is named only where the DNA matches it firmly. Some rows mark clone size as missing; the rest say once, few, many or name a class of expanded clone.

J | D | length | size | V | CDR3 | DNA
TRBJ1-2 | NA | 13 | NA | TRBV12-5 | CASAGGENYGYTF | TGTGCTAGTGCCGGGGGGGAAAACTATGGCTACACCTTC
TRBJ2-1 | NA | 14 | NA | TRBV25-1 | CASSEWGRGYEQFF | TGTGCCAGCAGTGAATGGGGCAGGGGTTATGAGCAGTTCTTC
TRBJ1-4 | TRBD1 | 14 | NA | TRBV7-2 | CASRRDRGNEKLFF | TGTGCCAGCCGGAGGGACAGGGGTAATGAAAAACTGTTTTTT
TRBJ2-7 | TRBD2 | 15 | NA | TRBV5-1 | CASSVGLAGEEEQYF | TGCGCCAGCAGCGTGGGACTAGCGGGAGAGGAAGAGCAGTACTTC
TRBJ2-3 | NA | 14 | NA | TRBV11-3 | CASSFRQNTDTQYF | TGTGCCAGCAGCTTTAGACAGAACACAGATACGCAGTATTTT
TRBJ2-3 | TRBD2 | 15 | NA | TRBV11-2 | CASSFRLAGGDTQYF | TGTGCCAGCAGCTTCAGACTAGCGGGAGGAGATACGCAGTATTTT
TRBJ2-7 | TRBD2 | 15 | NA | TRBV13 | CASSLSGGALYEQYF | TGTGCCAGCAGCCTCAGCGGGGGGGCTCTTTACGAGCAGTACTTC
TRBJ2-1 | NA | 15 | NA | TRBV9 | CASSLGRSSYNEQFF | TGTGCCAGCAGCTTAGGACGGAGCTCCTACAATGAGCAGTTCTTC
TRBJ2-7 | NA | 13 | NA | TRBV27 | CASRLTSSYEQYF | TGTGCCAGCAGGCTTACAAGCTCCTACGAGCAGTACTTC
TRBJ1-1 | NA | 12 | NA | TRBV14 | CASSPQDTEAFF | TGTGCCAGCAGCCCACAGGACACTGAAGCTTTCTTT
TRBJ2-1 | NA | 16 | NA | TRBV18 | CASSPSVLYSYNEQFF | TGTGCCAGCTCACCATCGGTTCTATACTCCTACAATGAGCAGTTCTTC
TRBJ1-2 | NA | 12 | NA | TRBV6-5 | CASSQREDGYTF | TGTGCCAGCAGCCAACGGGAGGATGGCTACACCTTC
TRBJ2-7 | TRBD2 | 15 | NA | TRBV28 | CASSPGLAGVREQYF | TGTGCCAGCAGTCCGGGACTAGCGGGAGTTCGGGAGCAGTACTTC
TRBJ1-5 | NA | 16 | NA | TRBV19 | CASSIFGDYSNQPQHF | TGTGCCAGTAGTATTTTCGGGGATTATAGCAATCAGCCCCAGCATTTT
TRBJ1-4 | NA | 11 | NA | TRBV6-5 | CASRVGEKLFF | TGTGCCAGCAGGGTCGGTGAAAAACTGTTTTTT
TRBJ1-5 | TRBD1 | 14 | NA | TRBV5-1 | CASSLTGDSQPQHF | TGCGCCAGCAGCCTGACAGGGGACAGCCAGCCCCAGCATTTT
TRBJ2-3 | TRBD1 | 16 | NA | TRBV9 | CASSVEGRQGIDTQYF | TGTGCCAGCAGCGTAGAAGGTAGACAGGGGATAGATACGCAGTATTTT
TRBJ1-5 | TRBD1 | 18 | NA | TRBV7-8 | CASSRGQGRSYSNQPQHF | TGTGCCAGCAGCCGAGGACAGGGGAGATCTTATAGCAATCAGCCCCAGCATTTT
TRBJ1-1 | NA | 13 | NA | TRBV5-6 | CASSNLMNTEAFF | TGTGCCAGCAGCAATTTAATGAACACTGAAGCTTTCTTT
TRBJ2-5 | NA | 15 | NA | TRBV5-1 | CASSLTGQNQETQYF | TGCGCCAGCAGCTTGACAGGGCAGAACCAAGAGACCCAGTACTTC
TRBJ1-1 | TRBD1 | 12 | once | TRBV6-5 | CASSNSGGRAFF | TGTGCCAGCAGTAACTCAGGGGGCAGAGCTTTCTTT
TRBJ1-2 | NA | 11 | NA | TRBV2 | CATTTNYGYTF | TGTGCCACTACTACGAACTATGGCTACACCTTC
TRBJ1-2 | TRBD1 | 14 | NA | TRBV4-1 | CASSVRDRDFGYTF | TGCGCCAGCAGCGTCCGGGACAGGGATTTTGGCTACACCTTC
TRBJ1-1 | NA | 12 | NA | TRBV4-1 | CASSHDQGIAFF | TGCGCCAGCAGCCATGATCAGGGAATTGCTTTCTTT